This entry lists 20 T cell receptor beta chains sequenced from one sample in a study of cytomegalovirus exposure and HLA in healthy donors. Amplification used 60 Vbeta primers and 13 Jbeta primers. TCRdb's copy holds only in-frame clones and misses some; the assay was immunoSEQ multiplex PCR. The sample gives approximately 97,000 clones, approximately 81% of which show up once; approximately 4% is in the top ten. The sequenced material came from PBMCs. These TCRs come from a woman in her seventies in good health and CMV-seropositive.

This chain joins TRBV7-3 and TRBJ2-7; D may be TRBD1 (6 bases). CDR1 and CDR2 (germline): SGHTA, FQGTGA. The V end lost 5 bases, the J end lost 2 bases, and 13 bases lay between the germline ends. The CDR3 is made up of 14 amino acids. CDR3 DNA sequence: TGTGCCAGCAGCCCGGCGGACAGAACCTACGAGCAGTACTTC. The encoded protein is CASSPADRTYEQYF.

This chain links TRBV27 with TRBJ1-2; TRBD1 agrees at 8 bases. J lost 4 bases, V lost 5 bases, and 9 bases had no gene match. This CDR3 is 15 amino acids long. Germline V lookup: CDR1 MNHEY, CDR2 SMNVEV (reference sequence). CDR3 coding DNA: TGTGCCAGCAGTCCAAGGGACAGGCACACCTATGGCTACACCTTC. Encoded protein: CASSPRDRHTYGYTF.

The chain employs TRBV5-8 and TRBJ2-7; the D gene is possibly TRBD1 (6 bases). Germline CDR1 reads SGHTS; CDR2 reads YDEGEE. The CDR3 sequence is 14 residues long. The germline V and J ends were trimmed by 4 bases and 2 bases, with 13 bases remaining between them. Here the CDR3 reads CASSPWQGTYEQYF. The CDR3 coding sequence is TGTGCCAGCAGCCCTTGGCAGGGGACCTACGAGCAGTACTTC.

This chain joins TRBV5-8 and TRBJ1-1; 8 nucleotides align to TRBD1. Germline assignment: CDR1 SGHTS and CDR2 YDEGEE. J was trimmed by 0 bases and V by 5 bases; bases with no gene match: 9. The CDR3 is 16 amino acids. CDR3 coding DNA: TGTGCCAGCAGTTACCCAGGGGGCGAGGTGAACACTGAAGCTTTCTTT. Translation: CASSYPGGEVNTEAFF.

The gene calls are TRBV7-9 and TRBJ2-3; D may be TRBD1 (6 bases). Germline loops: CDR1 SEHNR, CDR2 FQNEAQ (reference sequence). The CDR3 contains 15 residues. Trimming pared 5 bases from V and 2 bases from J, leaving 14 bases between. The CDR3 protein is CASSPGQYLTDTQYF. DNA of the CDR3: TGTGCCAGCAGCCCTGGACAGTACCTCACAGATACGCAGTATTTT.

This rearrangement joins TRBV28 to TRBJ2-1; 7 bases line up with TRBD2. This CDR3 has 17 amino acids. V lost 4 bases and J lost 0; bases outside the gene matches: 9. In germline, CDR1 is MDHEN, CDR2 SYDVKM. The CDR3 sequence: CASSSLASGSSYNEQFF. The CDR3 nucleotides are TGTGCCAGCAGTTCATTGGCTAGCGGTAGCTCCTACAATGAGCAGTTCTTC.

The chain has TRBV6-6 and TRBJ2-5; a weak D match, TRBD1 (6 bases). Trimming removed 6 bases from V and 4 bases from J, with 15 bases in between. Germline CDR1 and CDR2: MNHNY and SVGAGI (reference sequence). The CDR3 covers 14 residues. The chain's CDR3 is CASRSDRTLETQYF. The CDR3 DNA follows: TGTGCCAGCAGGTCCGACAGGACTTTAGAGACCCAGTACTTC.

The V gene is TRBV18, the J gene TRBJ1-1; 11 nucleotides line up with TRBD1. There are 14 residues in the CDR3. J lost 5 bases, V lost 4 bases, and 3 bases had no gene match. Germline V gene sequence: CDR1 KGHSH, CDR2 LQKENI. The CDR3 region has the DNA TGTGCCAGCTCACTGGGGGACAGGGGGACTGAAGCTTTCTTT. Translated, it gives CASSLGDRGTEAFF.

V usage is TRBV19 and J usage is TRBJ1-5, with 11 nucleotides matching TRBD1. Germline trimming cut 3 bases from V and 4 bases from J; bases unmatched to any gene: 11. CDR1 and CDR2 (germline): LNHDA, SQIVND (reference sequence). The CDR3 spans 18 residues. CDR3 loop: CASSIEGTGGKKNQPQHF. DNA for the CDR3: TGTGCCAGTAGTATTGAAGGGACAGGGGGAAAGAAAAATCAGCCCCAGCATTTT.

The J gene is TRBJ2-5, the V gene TRBV7-9, with a tentative D call TRBD2 (5 bases). CDR1 and CDR2 from the germline V gene are SEHNR and FQNEAQ (reference sequence). V lost 5 bases to trimming and J lost 2 bases, with 9 bases between them. The CDR3 is 13 residues long. Written as DNA, the CDR3 is TGTGCCAGCAGCCCGAGGGTACAAGAGACCCAGTACTTC. This codes for CASSPRVQETQYF.

The chain links TRBV25-1 to TRBJ1-5, with a weak D call TRBD1 (5 bases). Trimming shortened V by 3 bases and J by 3 bases, and 15 bases separated the two germline ends. CDR1 is MGHDK and CDR2 is SYGVNS in the germline V gene. This CDR3 region has 16 residues. CDR3 sequence reads: CASSESGGRDNQPQHF. Written as DNA, the CDR3 is TGTGCCAGCAGTGAGAGCGGGGGTCGAGACAATCAGCCCCAGCATTTT.

The chain recombines TRBV19 with TRBJ2-5; the match to TRBD1 covers 11 bases. The V gene's germline CDR1 is LNHDA and CDR2 SQIVND (reference sequence). The ends lost 5 bases at V and 11 bases at J; junction bases unmatched: 10. The CDR3 consists of 14 residues. The CDR3: CASSVRTGGGEQYF. The CDR3 DNA sequence: TGTGCCAGTAGTGTCAGGACAGGGGGCGGGGAGCAGTACTTC.

This clone was seen once. This chain connects TRBV6-5 to TRBJ2-7; 9 nucleotides line up with TRBD2. CDR1 is MNHEY, CDR2 SVGAGI, per germline. The CDR3 is 14 residues long. The ends lost 5 bases at V and 2 bases at J; junction bases unmatched: 4. The CDR3 is CASSQAGGTYEQYF. The DNA for the CDR3 is TGTGCCAGCAGTCAAGCGGGGGGTACCTACGAGCAGTACTTC.

The V call is TRBV19, the J call TRBJ1-3; 12 bases map to TRBD1. There are 17 residues in the CDR3. The V gene end was trimmed by 4 bases and the J gene end by 3 bases; junction bases not matched to a gene: 7. Germline CDR1 is LNHDA and CDR2 is SQIVND (reference sequence). The CDR3 coding sequence is TGTGCCAGTAGTAGGTCCGGGACAGGGGGCTTTGGAAACACCATATATTTT. Encoded protein: CASSRSGTGGFGNTIYF.

V is TRBV27 and J is TRBJ1-6; 9 positions match TRBD1. V lost 4 bases, J lost 7 bases, and 11 bases stayed unmatched. Germline lookup yields CDR1 MNHEY and CDR2 SMNVEV (reference sequence). The CDR3 has 17 residues. The CDR3 DNA is TGTGCCAGCAGTTCCCCATCGGACAGGGGTGGGAATTCACCCCTCCACTTT. It is translated as CASSSPSDRGGNSPLHF.

The chain joins TRBV27 to TRBJ1-2, with TRBD1 identical over 10 bases. V gave up 2 bases and J gave up 5 bases; unmatched junction bases: 5. The CDR3 is 15 residues long. Germline CDR1 is MNHEY and CDR2 is SMNVEV (reference sequence). The CDR3 loop reads CASSLKGQGLYGYTF. In DNA, the CDR3 is TGTGCCAGCAGTTTAAAGGGACAGGGGCTATATGGCTACACCTTC.

The chain employs TRBV28 and TRBJ2-3, with TRBD1 as a possible D gene (5 bases). CDR3 length: 13 residues. V shed 7 bases and J shed 4 bases, with 12 bases lying between them. From germline, CDR1 is MDHEN and CDR2 SYDVKM. CDR3 loop: CASNGRVSDTQYF. The DNA for the CDR3 is TGTGCCAGCAACGGCAGGGTATCAGATACGCAGTATTTT. Combining the CDR3 with reference TRBV28 and TRBJ2-3 gives the whole variable domain DVKVTQSSRYLVKRTGEKVFLECVQDMDHENMFWYRQDPGLGLRLIYFSYDVKMKEKGDIPEGYSVSREKKERFSLILESASTNQTSMYLCASNGRVSDTQYFGPGTRLTVL.

This sequence joins TRBV11-2 and TRBJ1-2; D is uncertain. Germline V gene lookup returns CDR1 SGHAT and CDR2 FQNNGV. V was clipped by 0 bases and J by 5 bases, with 7 bases between them. This CDR3 spans 13 amino acids. The CDR3 DNA is TGTGCCAGCAGCTTAGATTACGGGTATGGCTACACCTTC. Amino acid sequence: CASSLDYGYGYTF.

V usage is TRBV30 and J usage is TRBJ2-5, with a tentative D call TRBD1 (6 bases). This CDR3 is built from 15 residues. V was trimmed by 2 bases and J by 0 bases, leaving 13 bases between them. Germline V gives CDR1 GTSNPN, CDR2 SVGIG (reference sequence). CDR3 in DNA: TGTGCCTGGAGTTTTACAGGGATGTACCAAGAGACCCAGTACTTC. Residues: CAWSFTGMYQETQYF.

CDR3 sequence: CASSLRWSPETQYF. As DNA, the CDR3 is TGTGCCAGCAGTTTGCGTTGGTCCCCTGAGACCCAGTACTTC. The chain uses TRBV28 and TRBJ2-5, with unresolved D. The V end lost 3 bases, the J end lost 5 bases, and 13 bases lay between the germline ends. CDR1 and CDR2 from the germline V gene are MDHEN and SYDVKM. This CDR3 contains 14 residues.